The 19 T cell receptor beta chains reported below all come from one sample, sequenced in a study of metastatic and nonmetastatic thyroid tumors. Patients were all untreated before their thyroid surgery. With MiXCR, TCRdb reprocessed the PCR reads. The sample gives about 85,000 clones, approximately 9% of which show up once; around 9.2% is in the top ten. Sequenced: blood. All receptors derive from a female donor with papillary thyroid cancer or a benign thyroid nodule (not recorded which). Some clones in this sample may be carry-over from other donors' samples.

This clone was picked up a small number of times. The genes are TRBV10-3 and TRBJ2-7; 7 nucleotides align to TRBD2. The CDR3 totals 13 residues. J was trimmed by 2 bases and V by 7 bases; bases with no gene match: 5. Germline CDR1 is ENHRY and CDR2 is SYGVKD. The chain's CDR3 is CAITPGGAYEQYF. CDR3 bases: TGTGCCATCACCCCGGGAGGTGCCTACGAGCAGTACTTC.

This sequence joins TRBV20-1 and TRBJ1-1, with D possibly TRBD1 on 5 matching bases. Trimming took 7 bases from V and 1 from J, leaving 13 bases between them. This CDR3 comprises 13 residues. From germline, CDR1 is DFQATT and CDR2 SNEGSKA (reference sequence). The CDR3, as DNA: TGCAGTGGCAGGGTCAGCCCGAACACTGAAGCTTTCTTT. This translates into CSGRVSPNTEAFF.

This clone was recorded at least ten times. The chain couples TRBV5-6 to TRBJ1-6, with 7 bases matching TRBD1. The ends lost 4 bases at V and 4 bases at J; junction bases unmatched: 2. Per the germline V gene, CDR1 is SGHDT and CDR2 is YYEEEE. The CDR3 has 14 amino acids. CDR3 bases: TGTGCCAGCAGCCCGGACAGGTATAATTCACCCCTCCACTTT. Its protein product is CASSPDRYNSPLHF. Using reference TRBV5-6 and TRBJ1-6 for the parts outside the CDR3, the full variable domain is DAGVTQSPTHLIKTRGQQVTLRCSPKSGHDTVSWYQQALGQGPQFIFQYYEEEERQRGNFPDRFSGHQFPNYSSELNVNALLLGDSALYLCASSPDRYNSPLHFGNGTRLTVT.

This clone was detected many times. V usage is TRBV5-1 and J usage is TRBJ1-1; D is ambiguous. Trimming took off 5 bases at V and 0 bases at J, with 11 bases between the two ends. The germline V gene encodes CDR1 SGHRS and CDR2 YFSETQ. The CDR3 runs to 14 residues. The CDR3 DNA reads TGCGCCAGCAGTTTCGGGAGTGTGAACACTGAAGCTTTCTTT. Translating gives CASSFGSVNTEAFF. Complete variable domain (other parts from reference TRBV5-1 and TRBJ1-1): KAGVTQTPRYLIKTRGQQVTLSCSPISGHRSVSWYQQTPGQGLQFLFEYFSETQRNKGNFPGRFSGRQFSNSRSEMNVSTLELGDSALYLCASSFGSVNTEAFFGQGTRLTVV.

In its sample, this clone was seen a few times. This may arise from a read error, as a much more abundant clone is one base away. This chain connects TRBV19 to TRBJ1-1; the D gene is possibly TRBD1 (6 bases). CDR1 is LNHDA, CDR2 SQIVND, per germline (reference sequence). The CDR3 sequence is 14 residues long. In nucleotides, the CDR3 is TGTGCCAGTACCCCGAGGGGGAGGGGGACTGAATCTTTCTTT. It encodes CASTPRGRGTESFF. The whole variable domain, remainder taken from reference TRBV19 and TRBJ1-1, is DGGITQSPKYLFRKEGQNVTLSCEQNLNHDAMYWYRQDPGQGLRLIYYSQIVNDFQKGDIAEGYSVSREKKESFPLTVTSAQKNPTAFYLCASTPRGRGTESFFGQGTRLTVV.

This clone was picked up many times. This chain uses TRBV18 with TRBJ2-2; D uncertain. CDR3 length: 15 residues. Germline loops: CDR1 KGHSH, CDR2 LQKENI. The V gene lost 3 bases and the J gene lost 5 bases, with 13 bases spanning the gap. In nucleotides, the CDR3 is TGTGCCAGCTCACCCCTAGGTGGTCGGACCGGGGAGCTGTTTTTT. Amino acid sequence: CASSPLGGRTGELFF.

This clone was counted between two and nine times. Possible read error: a much larger clone is one base away. J is TRBJ2-7 and V is TRBV2, with D tentatively TRBD1 (5 bases). CDR1 SNHLY and CDR2 FYNNEI come from the germline V gene. CDR3 size: 12 residues. Trimming removed 3 bases at V and 3 bases at J, with 6 bases between. The CDR3 loop reads CASSEQGYEQYF. The CDR3 nucleotides are TGTGCCAGCAGTGAGCAGGGCTACGAGCAGTACTTC.

The sample holds many counts of this clone. The V call is TRBV20-1, the J call TRBJ2-3; 10 nucleotides line up with TRBD2. Germline V gene lookup returns CDR1 DFQATT and CDR2 SNEGSKA (reference sequence). J lost 4 bases, V lost 5 bases, and 15 bases had no gene match. This CDR3 contains 17 residues. The CDR3 DNA is TGCAGTGCTGGTGAGACACCGGGACTAGCGTTGTCAGATACGCAGTATTTT. It specifies CSAGETPGLALSDTQYF.

The chain employs TRBV6-1 and TRBJ2-4, with D tentatively TRBD2 (5 bases). CDR1 and CDR2 from the germline V gene are MNHNS and SASEGT. Trimming removed 6 bases at V and 1 base at J, with 16 bases between. CDR3 length: 16 amino acids. The CDR3, as DNA: TGTGCCAGCAGAAACTGGGGAGCGAGGGCCAAAAACATTCAGTACTTC. This encodes CASRNWGARAKNIQYF.

This clone was recorded at least ten times. The J gene is TRBJ2-7, the V gene TRBV3-1, with TRBD1 identical over 11 bases. J was trimmed by 7 bases and V by 8 bases; bases with no gene match: 10. CDR3 size: 14 residues. Germline V gives CDR1 LGHDT, CDR2 YNNKEL (reference sequence). DNA of the CDR3: TGTGCCAGCGGATTATCGGGACAGGGGGGGGAGCAGTACTTC. This encodes CASGLSGQGGEQYF.

This clone was seen more than once but under ten times. V usage is TRBV19 and J usage is TRBJ1-1; 7 bases align to TRBD1. This CDR3 is 13 amino acids long. Unmatched junction bases numbered 5, after V lost 6 bases and J lost 4 bases. The V gene's germline CDR1 is LNHDA and CDR2 SQIVND (reference sequence). CDR3 sequence reads: CASSPRGSTEAFF. The CDR3 coding sequence is TGTGCCAGTAGCCCCAGGGGGAGCACTGAAGCTTTCTTT. Full variable domain (missing parts from reference TRBV19 and TRBJ1-1): DGGITQSPKYLFRKEGQNVTLSCEQNLNHDAMYWYRQDPGQGLRLIYYSQIVNDFQKGDIAEGYSVSREKKESFPLTVTSAQKNPTAFYLCASSPRGSTEAFFGQGTRLTVV.

Ten or more counts support this clone. The chain is built from TRBV4-1 and TRBJ1-5; no clear D. This CDR3 is built from 13 residues. The V end was cut by 0 bases, the J end by 5 bases, with 5 bases between. Germline V lookup: CDR1 MGHRA, CDR2 YSYEKL. CDR3 sequence: CASSQDGDQPQHF. The DNA of the CDR3 is TGCGCCAGCAGCCAAGACGGTGATCAGCCCCAGCATTTT.

This clone was counted ten times or more. The sample has other DNA sequences that encode this CDR3 too. The V call is TRBV18, the J call TRBJ1-3; D unresolved. This CDR3 has 14 residues. Germline V gives CDR1 KGHSH, CDR2 LQKENI. Between the trimmed V and J ends, which lost 2 bases and 0 bases, there was a span of 5 bases. The CDR3 coding sequence is TGTGCCAGCTCACCAGACACCTCTGGAAACACCATATATTTT. This codes for CASSPDTSGNTIYF.

This clone was counted ten times or more. The V gene is TRBV10-3, the J gene TRBJ2-6, with D unclear. The CDR3 sequence is 16 residues long. The germline gives CDR1 ENHRY, CDR2 SYGVKD. V lost 11 bases and J lost 1, with 18 bases in between. This CDR3 reads CAVPGTPRSGANVLTF. The CDR3 bases are TGTGCCGTGCCCGGCACCCCCCGGTCTGGGGCCAACGTCCTGACTTTC.

V is TRBV3-1 and J is TRBJ2-1, with TRBD2 identical over 7 bases. The V gene's germline CDR1 is LGHDT and CDR2 YNNKEL (reference sequence). V trimming: 1 base; J trimming: 8 bases; junction bases outside the gene matches: 5. The CDR3 spans 14 residues. The CDR3 loop reads CASSQVGTTHEQFF. CDR3 nucleotide sequence: TGTGCCAGCAGCCAAGTCGGGACTACCCATGAGCAGTTCTTC.

This clone was recorded many times. The chain employs TRBV6-1 and TRBJ1-6; 7 nucleotides align to TRBD1. The CDR3 has 18 residues. V lost 0 bases and J lost 6; bases outside the gene matches: 11. CDR1 and CDR2 from the germline V gene are MNHNS and SASEGT. The CDR3 is CASSEAVPGGYANSPLHF. Here the CDR3 DNA reads TGTGCCAGCAGTGAAGCTGTCCCAGGGGGATATGCTAATTCACCCCTCCACTTT.

Worth noting for this clone: The junction departs from germline at one end; a sequencing error may be responsible. The rearrangement uses TRBV4-2 and TRBJ2-1, with 8 bases aligning to TRBD2. The CDR3 consists of 16 residues. The germline CDR1 and CDR2 sequences are LGHNA and YNFKEQ. The CDR3 coding sequence is TGTGCCAGCAGCCAAGATAGTGTAGCGGGGTACAATAAGCAGTTCTTC. This encodes CASSQDSVAGYNKQFF.

This clone was seen at least ten times. This chain links TRBV30 with TRBJ2-6; 8 bases map to TRBD2. Losses at the gene ends were 4 bases for V and 4 bases for J; bases not matched to a gene: 9. The CDR3 length is 16 residues. Germline V gene data show CDR1 as GTSNPN and CDR2 as SVGIG (reference sequence). The CDR3 DNA is TGTGCCTGGAACAACGGGGGGGCCTCCGGGGCCAACGTCCTGACTTTC. Amino acids: CAWNNGGASGANVLTF. Based on the CDR3 plus reference TRBV30 and TRBJ2-6, the full variable domain is SQTIHQWPATLVQPVGSPLSLECTVEGTSNPNLYWYRQAAGRGLQLLFYSVGIGQISSEVPQNLSASRPQDRQFILSSKKLLLSDSGFYLCAWNNGGASGANVLTFGAGSRLTVL.

This clone has a count of ten or more. The chain has TRBV6-1 and TRBJ1-2, with D maybe TRBD1 (5 bases). The V end was cut by 2 bases, the J end by 4 bases, with 14 bases between. Germline assignment: CDR1 MNHNS and CDR2 SASEGT. This CDR3 contains 15 residues. CDR3 nucleotides: TGTGCCAGCAGTGAATTAGTTGACAGTACCTATGGCTACACCTTC. This sequence encodes CASSELVDSTYGYTF.